These 25 T cell receptor beta chains were all obtained from the same sample, sequenced in a study of identifying expanded T cells in peripheral blood. Profiled with immunoSEQ multiplex PCR; TCRdb holds only in-frame clones, not every one. The sample holds about 58,000 clones, roughly 87% seen once. The sequenced sample consisted of blood. The receptors shown here come from a person between 18 and 75 years old in good health.

In this sample, this clone turned up once. The V call is TRBV19, the J call TRBJ1-2; 8 positions agree with TRBD1. Trimming took 5 bases from V and 7 from J; bases not matched to a gene: 9. The germline V gene has CDR1 LNHDA and CDR2 SQIVND (reference sequence). The CDR3 sequence is 14 residues long. The CDR3 spells CASSPRAGGRGYTF. CDR3 bases: TGTGCCAGTAGTCCGAGAGCAGGGGGCCGTGGCTACACCTTC.

The rearrangement links TRBV6-6 to TRBJ1-5, with 8 nucleotides matching TRBD1. Losses at the gene ends were 8 bases for V and 3 bases for J; bases not matched to a gene: 0. This CDR3 contains 12 residues. Per the germline V gene, CDR1 is MNHNY and CDR2 is SVGAGI (reference sequence). The CDR3 DNA follows: TGTGCCAGCCAGGGGGCCAATCAGCCCCAGCATTTT. Residues: CASQGANQPQHF.

The rearrangement joins TRBV11-3 to TRBJ2-5; the D is unclear. V was shortened by 5 bases and J by 5 bases, with 12 bases between the two germline ends. Germline values: CDR1 SGHNT, CDR2 YENEEA. The CDR3 is 13 residues long. The CDR3 sequence: CASSLEGRETQYF. CDR3 sequence (DNA): TGTGCCAGCAGCCTGGAAGGCCGGGAGACCCAGTACTTC.

The V and J genes are TRBV19 and TRBJ1-5, with 8 bases identical to TRBD1. This CDR3 contains 15 residues. Germline V CDR1 and CDR2: LNHDA, SQIVND (reference sequence). The V and J ends lost 7 bases and 4 bases, in that order; junction bases with no gene match: 9. The CDR3 DNA sequence: TGTGCCAGTAAGGCGGACAGGGCCACAAATCAGCCCCAGCATTTT. Its protein product is CASKADRATNQPQHF.

The chain joins TRBV6-1 to TRBJ2-1; perhaps TRBD2 as D (5 bases). V gave up 3 bases and J gave up 0 bases, with 9 bases separating them. This CDR3 region has 15 residues. Germline-derived CDR1 and CDR2 are MNHNS and SASEGT. The CDR3 spells CASSDRGSSYNEQFF. CDR3 DNA sequence: TGTGCCAGCAGTGATCGAGGGAGCTCCTACAATGAGCAGTTCTTC.

The V and J genes are TRBV28 and TRBJ2-4; no clear D. CDR3 size: 11 residues. V shed 5 bases and J shed 4 bases, with 3 bases lying between them. The germline V gene encodes CDR1 MDHEN and CDR2 SYDVKM. CDR3 loop: CASSIKNIQYF. The DNA for the CDR3 is TGTGCCAGCAGTATTAAAAACATTCAGTACTTC.

This clone was counted once. The chain is built from TRBV21-1 and TRBJ2-4; the table gives TRBD1 as D, unverified against the DNA. TRBV21-1 is tagged as a pseudogene. CDR3 length: 10 residues. CDR3 region: CASSAGRVSF. The CDR3 DNA reads as TGTGCCAGCAGCGCCGGCAGGGTAAGCTTC.

This clone was seen more than once but under ten times. This rearrangement joins TRBV7-2 to TRBJ2-2; D is unresolved. The CDR3 has 16 residues. V was trimmed by 1 base and J by 5 bases, leaving 14 bases between them. The germline CDR1 and CDR2 sequences are SGHTA and FQGNSA. In DNA form, the CDR3 reads TGTGCCAGCAGCTTAGATTCTACTTTGCCAACCGGGGAGCTGTTTTTT. Translated, it gives CASSLDSTLPTGELFF.

The chain uses TRBV28 and TRBJ2-6; D gene uncertain. Germline loops: CDR1 MDHEN, CDR2 SYDVKM. The CDR3 sequence is 14 residues long. V gave up 5 bases and J gave up 0 bases, with 5 bases separating them. CDR3 nucleotides: TGTGCCAGCAGTGGAGACTCTGGGGCCAACGTCCTGACTTTC. Its protein is CASSGDSGANVLTF. Supplemented by reference TRBV28 and TRBJ2-6, the full variable domain reads DVKVTQSSRYLVKRTGEKVFLECVQDMDHENMFWYRQDPGLGLRLIYFSYDVKMKEKGDIPEGYSVSREKKERFSLILESASTNQTSMYLCASSGDSGANVLTFGAGSRLTVL.

The CDR3 sequence: CASSEREQEETQYF. CDR3 DNA: TGTGCCAGCAGTGAAAGGGAACAGGAAGAGACCCAGTACTTC. The V call is TRBV6-1, the J call TRBJ2-5; a possible D gene is TRBD1 (5 bases). The CDR3 sequence is 14 residues long. V was cut by 2 bases and J by 3 bases, with 10 bases left in between. CDR1 is MNHNS, CDR2 SASEGT, per germline.

The rearrangement joins TRBV4-2 to TRBJ2-5, with D possibly matching TRBD1 (5 bases). This CDR3 is built from 15 residues. Germline V lookup: CDR1 LGHNA, CDR2 YNFKEQ. V lost 0 bases, J lost 5 bases, and 13 bases lay in between. CDR3 residues: CASSQDVAGKETQYF. CDR3 in DNA: TGTGCCAGCAGCCAAGATGTGGCAGGGAAGGAGACCCAGTACTTC.

The rearrangement uses TRBV19 and TRBJ1-2; 8 bases agree with TRBD1. From germline, CDR1 is LNHDA and CDR2 SQIVND (reference sequence). J gave up 4 bases and V 5 bases, and 6 bases lay outside the gene matches. This CDR3 has 14 amino acids. As DNA, the CDR3 is TGTGCCAGTAGTCACTCAGGGGGCGCCTATGGCTACACCTTC. Amino acid sequence: CASSHSGGAYGYTF.

This rearrangement joins TRBV9 to TRBJ2-3; D ambiguous. The CDR3 spans 13 residues. V was shortened by 6 bases and J by 0 bases, with 8 bases between the two germline ends. CDR1 is SGDLS and CDR2 is YYNGEE in the germline V gene. CDR3 protein: CASTVVSTDTQYF. CDR3 in DNA: TGTGCCAGCACCGTCGTGAGCACAGATACGCAGTATTTT.

This chain connects TRBV6-1 to TRBJ1-2; unclear D gene. This CDR3 comprises 15 residues. The V gene's germline CDR1 is MNHNS and CDR2 SASEGT. Deletions cut 8 bases from V and 4 bases from J, with 20 bases between. The CDR3 bases are TGTGCCAGCCAAGGAAGGACCTTACTCCTCTATGGCTACACCTTC. Its protein is CASQGRTLLLYGYTF.

For the CDR3, the DNA is TGTGCCAGCAGTTACGCGGAAAACACCGGGGAGCTGTTTTTT. Translation: CASSYAENTGELFF. This chain links TRBV6-5 with TRBJ2-2; no firm D call. CDR1 and CDR2 (germline): MNHEY, SVGAGI. V dropped 2 bases and J dropped 2 bases, with 6 bases sitting between them. The CDR3 is 14 residues long.

J is TRBJ1-5 and V is TRBV10-2; D may be TRBD1 (5 bases). The CDR3 loop spans 13 amino acids. Trimming took 3 bases from V and 9 from J, leaving 12 bases between them. Looked up from germline, CDR1 is WSHSY and CDR2 is SAAADI. For the CDR3, the DNA is TGCGCCAGCAGTGAACCAGGGAGGGGGCCCCAGCATTTT. Protein sequence: CASSEPGRGPQHF.

This rearrangement joins TRBV5-5 to TRBJ2-7; 9 positions match TRBD1. The junction had 2 bases not matched to a gene; V was cut back by 3 bases and J by 1 base. The CDR3 length is 14 residues. Germline CDR1 SGHKS, CDR2 YYEKEE (reference sequence). Written as DNA, the CDR3 is TGTGCCAGCAGCTGGACAGGGGAGTCCTACGAGCAGTACTTC. This gives the protein CASSWTGESYEQYF.

This chain uses TRBV19 with TRBJ1-2; D gene unclear. Per germline, CDR1 LNHDA and CDR2 SQIVND (reference sequence). The CDR3 loop spans 14 amino acids. Trimming removed 7 bases from V and 8 bases from J, with 20 bases in between. CDR3 bases: TGTGCCAGTATTGGAGGCTCTCTTACCTACGGCTACACCTTC. Translation: CASIGGSLTYGYTF.

The chain has TRBV21-1 and TRBJ2-5; the DNA was not compared with TRBD2, the D call given in the table. TRBV21-1 is shown as a pseudogene. This CDR3 region has 12 residues. DNA for the CDR3: TGTGCCAGCAGCTCCGCGGAGGAGACCCAGTACTTC. It specifies CASSSAEETQYF.

The V gene is TRBV7-2, the J gene TRBJ2-5; a weak D match, TRBD2 (6 bases). This CDR3 comprises 14 residues. The V gene lost 3 bases and the J gene lost 0 bases, with 8 bases spanning the gap. Germline CDR1 SGHTA, CDR2 FQGNSA. CDR3 loop: CASSLGLHQETQYF. The CDR3, as DNA: TGTGCCAGCAGCTTGGGACTCCACCAAGAGACCCAGTACTTC.

The genes are TRBV7-9 and TRBJ1-1; TRBD1 is a possible D gene (5 bases). V was cut by 3 bases and J by 10 bases, with 12 bases left in between. Per germline, CDR1 SEHNR and CDR2 FQNEAQ (reference sequence). The CDR3 runs to 12 residues. In DNA, the CDR3 is TGTGCCAGCAGCTTGGGGGAGACATCAGCTTTCTTT. It is translated as CASSLGETSAFF.

The genes are TRBV7-3 and TRBJ2-2; 9 nucleotides line up with TRBD2. Germline CDR1 SGHTA, CDR2 FQGTGA. The junction had 8 bases not matched to a gene; V was cut back by 5 bases and J by 4 bases. This CDR3 is 16 amino acids long. In DNA, the CDR3 is TGTGCCAGCAGCCGATTAGCGGGAGTTGTCACCGGGGAGCTGTTTTTT. Amino acid sequence: CASSRLAGVVTGELFF. Together with reference TRBV7-3 and TRBJ2-2, the CDR3 gives the full variable domain: GAGVSQTPSNKVTEKGKYVELRCDPISGHTALYWYRQSLGQGPEFLIYFQGTGAADDSGLPNDRFFAVRPEGSVSTLKIQRTERGDSAVYLCASSRLAGVVTGELFFGEGSRLTVL.

The chain carries TRBV2 and TRBJ2-1, with TRBD2 matching over 9 bases. Germline V gene data show CDR1 as SNHLY and CDR2 as FYNNEI. V was clipped by 7 bases and J by 9 bases; unmatched bases: 13. The CDR3 is made up of 15 amino acids. CDR3 bases: TGTGCCAGCATGGTCGGGCGGGGGGGCCGAGGTGAGCAGTTCTTC. Translating gives CASMVGRGGRGEQFF.

This chain uses TRBV15 with TRBJ2-4; D might be TRBD1 or TRBD2, each matching 5 bases. CDR3 size: 15 residues. V lost 2 bases and J 6 bases, leaving 14 bases between the germline ends. Germline V gene lookup returns CDR1 LNHNV and CDR2 YYDKDF (reference sequence). In nucleotides, the CDR3 is TGTGCCACCAGCAGACGGGACGGACTTGGAAACATTCAGTACTTC. This translates into CATSRRDGLGNIQYF.

The rearrangement uses TRBV1 and TRBJ2-1; no check of the table's D call, TRBD2, against the DNA was made. TRBV1 is an annotated pseudogene. The CDR3 runs 18 residues. CDR3 loop: CTSIIPQLLREGLIEQFF. CDR3 nucleotide sequence: TGCACCAGCATCATCCCCCAACTACTACGGGAGGGCCTGATTGAGCAGTTCTTC.